Sequencing of this T cell receptor (beta chain) was carried out in a study of technical replicates of blood from several donors. The repertoire was sequenced with immunoSEQ multiplex PCR; TCRdb's copy has only in-frame clones and lacks some. In the table there are about 81,000 clones, approximately 94% of which are singletons. This TCR was sampled from a human donor in good health. Sequences were obtained from T cells isolated from PBMCs.

The CDR3 sequence is CASSLGTDRTEQYF. CDR3 coding DNA: TGTGCCAGCAGTCTAGGGACAGACCGTACGGAGCAGTACTTC. This chain connects TRBV27 to TRBJ2-7; 7 nucleotides align to TRBD1. Trimming at V came to 5 bases and at J to 7 bases, leaving 11 bases not matched to a gene. Germline V gene sequence: CDR1 MNHEY, CDR2 SMNVEV (reference sequence). The CDR3 totals 14 residues.